This T cell receptor beta chain is from a study of cytomegalovirus exposure and HLA in healthy donors. Both 60 Vbeta primers and 13 Jbeta primers went into the PCR. Assay: immunoSEQ multiplex PCR; the TCRdb copy retains only in-frame clones and omits some. The table includes 150,000 to 200,000 clones, 77% detected once. Trimming took 1 base from V and 3 from J, leaving 10 bases between them. Germline V gene data show CDR1 as SGHVS and CDR2 as FQNEAQ. The CDR3 runs 15 residues. Concerning this clone itself: What it binds is not known.

The study's findings and limits: Information on immune exposure was restricted to one variable (CMV serostatus). Within an earlier analysis, most TCR beta V segments proved productive either about 90% or about 30% of the time.

Sequenced: PBMCs. The chain combines TRBV7-8 with TRBJ2-1, with D perhaps matching TRBD2 (5 bases). The TCR comes from a woman aged 25 to 39 in good health and CMV-seronegative. The chain's CDR3 is CASSLVSGLYNEQFF. The CDR3 coding sequence is TGTGCCAGCAGCTTAGTGTCTGGACTCTACAATGAGCAGTTCTTC.